Listed below are T cell receptor beta chains from one sample, sequenced in a study of T cell changes during pregnancy in multiple sclerosis. Assay: immunoSEQ multiplex PCR; the TCRdb copy retains only in-frame clones and omits some. In the table there are approximately 130,000 clones, 96% of which are singletons. This specimen was peripheral blood, taken after pregnancy. These TCRs come from a female donor with multiple sclerosis, enrolled in a pregnancy study. Each CDR3 is given with its conserved first and last residue. D genes are given only for firm matches. The size field is filled for only some rows; it gives once, few, many or a size class.

V gene	clone size	J gene	D gene	CDR3 DNA	CDR3 protein
TRBV27	-	TRBJ1-1	TRBD1	TGTGCCAGCAGTTTGGGGACAGGGACTGAAGCTTTCTTT	CASSLGTGTEAFF
TRBV30	once	TRBJ1-5	-	TGTGCCTGGAGCATCGGGGGTAGCAATCAGCCCCAGCATTTT	CAWSIGGSNQPQHF
TRBV28	-	TRBJ2-1	-	TGTGCCAGCAGTTTTCGGGAGAGCTCCTACAATGAGCAGTTCTTC	CASSFRESSYNEQFF
TRBV7-6	-	TRBJ2-7	TRBD2	TGTGCCAGCAGCCAAGAGTTGGCGGGAGGGTCTGACGAGCAGTACTTC	CASSQELAGGSDEQYF
TRBV9	-	TRBJ1-3	-	TGTGCCAGCAGCGCCCCAAAACAGGGATTGAGGGGAAACACCATATATTTT	CASSAPKQGLRGNTIYF
TRBV6-5	-	TRBJ2-1	-	TGTGCCAGCAGCCCACAGGGAATCTCCTACAATGAGCAGTTCTTC	CASSPQGISYNEQFF
TRBV7-9	-	TRBJ2-5	-	TGTGCCAGCAGCTTGCTCGGACTATCCTTCCAAGAGACCCAGTACTTC	CASSLLGLSFQETQYF
TRBV4-1	many	TRBJ2-6	-	TGCGCCAGCAGTCCCTGGAGAACGGGGAGATCTGGGGCCAACGTCCTGACTTTC	CASSPWRTGRSGANVLTF
TRBV19	-	TRBJ2-2	TRBD2	TGTGCCAGTAGTAGGACTAGCGGGACGAACACCGGGGAGCTGTTTTTT	CASSRTSGTNTGELFF
TRBV30	-	TRBJ2-1	TRBD2	TGTGCCTGGAGCTGGACTAGCGGGAGTTATGAGCAGTTCTTC	CAWSWTSGSYEQFF
TRBV30	once	TRBJ2-3	TRBD2	TGTGCCTGGAGTGTGGGACTAGCGGGATCAGGTACGCAGTATTTT	CAWSVGLAGSGTQYF
TRBV7-3	once	TRBJ1-5	TRBD1	TGTGCCAGCAGCTTCCGGGACAGGGGCCAGCCCCAGCATTTT	CASSFRDRGQPQHF
TRBV11-2	once	TRBJ1-1	-	TGTGCCAGCAGCTTTAAAGGGGGGGACACTGAAGCTTTCTTT	CASSFKGGDTEAFF
TRBV6-6	once	TRBJ2-2	-	TGTGCCACCTACCGAGGGGAGCTGTTTTTT	CATYRGELFF
TRBV29-1	-	TRBJ2-7	TRBD1	TGCAGCGCTTATACAGGGGCCGAGCAGTACTTC	CSAYTGAEQYF
TRBV19	-	TRBJ2-2	-	TGTGCCAGTAGTATTGGAGGGGCCGGGGAGCTGTTTTTT	CASSIGGAGELFF
TRBV9	once	TRBJ1-4	-	TGTGCCAGCAGCAGCGGGGCGGTGGTTGCAACTAATGAAAAACTGTTTTTT	CASSSGAVVATNEKLFF
TRBV29-1	-	TRBJ1-3	-	TGCAGCGTGGCCGGACACCCCATCTCTGGAAACACCATATATTTT	CSVAGHPISGNTIYF
TRBV5-1	-	TRBJ2-7	TRBD1	TGCGCCAGCAGCTCAAGACAGGGCCCCTACGAGCAGTACTTC	CASSSRQGPYEQYF
TRBV15	once	TRBJ1-2	-	TGTGCCACCAGCAGAGATCCAGGGGACGGCTACACCTTC	CATSRDPGDGYTF
TRBV11-2	-	TRBJ1-4	-	TGTGCCAGCAGCTTAGGGTCATTCTGGACACAGAATGAAAAACTGTTTTTT	CASSLGSFWTQNEKLFF
TRBV28	-	TRBJ2-1	-	TGTGCCAGCAGTTTACCCGGAGGGGGCGGCTACAATGAGCAGTTCTTC	CASSLPGGGGYNEQFF
TRBV19	once	TRBJ2-1	TRBD2	TGTGCCAGTAGTATTGCGGGAGACTACAATGAGCAGTTCTTC	CASSIAGDYNEQFF
TRBV13	-	TRBJ2-7	TRBD2	TGTGCCAGCAGCCCCGGGGGGACTAGCTACGAGCAGTACTTC	CASSPGGTSYEQYF
TRBV5-1	-	TRBJ1-1	TRBD1	TGCGCCAGCAGCTCGGACAGGGGGCTAGGAGGAGCTTTCTTT	CASSSDRGLGGAFF
TRBV7-2	-	TRBJ2-7	-	TGTGCCAGCAGCTTAGGAGGGACTGAGAGCTACGAGCAGTACTTC	CASSLGGTESYEQYF
TRBV25-1	-	TRBJ1-1	-	TGTGCCAGCAGTGAATTTGGAGGTGAAGCTTTCTTT	CASSEFGGEAFF
TRBV19	-	TRBJ2-1	-	TGTGCCAGTAGTATAATCCACAGAGACTCCTACAATGAGCAGTTCTTC	CASSIIHRDSYNEQFF
TRBV7-2	once	TRBJ2-1	-	TGTGCCAGCAGCCCGCCGGTTGGTTACAATGAGCAGTTCTTC	CASSPPVGYNEQFF